These T cell receptor beta chains were read from a single sample in a study of technical replicates of blood from several donors. Profiled with immunoSEQ multiplex PCR; TCRdb holds only in-frame clones, not every one. The sample contains 90,000 to 100,000 clones, about 95% of which appear only once. The sample consisted of T cells isolated from PBMCs. The receptors stem from a human donor in good health. CDR3s include the opening cysteine and the closing phenylalanine or tryptophan. A D gene is named only where the DNA matches it firmly. A clone size is listed for some rows: how often the clone was seen (once, few, many), or a class if it is expanded.

J	size	V	D	CDR3	DNA
TRBJ2-4	-	TRBV6-1	-	CASGGGLAKNIQYF	TGTGCCAGCGGGGGGGGCCTAGCCAAAAACATTCAGTACTTC
TRBJ2-7	-	TRBV5-1	-	CASRIALEYSYEQYF	TGCGCCAGCAGAATCGCACTAGAGTACTCCTACGAGCAGTACTTC
TRBJ2-5	-	TRBV4-1	-	CASSQAHGETQYF	TGCGCCAGCAGCCAAGCGCACGGGGAGACCCAGTACTTC
TRBJ2-7	-	TRBV28	TRBD1	CASSLTGGAYEQYF	TGTGCCAGCAGCCTCACAGGGGGAGCCTACGAGCAGTACTTC
TRBJ2-1	-	TRBV9	-	CASSVSGLYNEQFF	TGTGCCAGCAGCGTTTCCGGACTCTACAATGAGCAGTTCTTC
TRBJ1-1	-	TRBV7-2	-	CASSLFVSGEGTEAFF	TGTGCCAGCAGCTTATTCGTCTCAGGGGAGGGGACTGAAGCTTTCTTT
TRBJ1-1	-	TRBV4-3	-	CASSQETAGRTEAFF	TGCGCCAGCAGCCAAGAAACGGCAGGGCGGACTGAAGCTTTCTTT
TRBJ1-2	-	TRBV6-1	TRBD1	CASSDKTGTNYGYTF	TGTGCCAGCAGTGATAAGACAGGGACTAACTATGGCTACACCTTC
TRBJ1-4	-	TRBV9	TRBD1	CASSVGDRGNEKLFF	TGTGCCAGCAGCGTGGGGGACAGGGGCAATGAAAAACTGTTTTTT
TRBJ1-5	few	TRBV30	-	CAWSVQGHQPQHF	TGTGCCTGGAGTGTACAGGGCCATCAGCCCCAGCATTTT
TRBJ2-5	-	TRBV7-8	TRBD1	CASSQDRGETQYF	TGTGCCAGCAGCCAAGACAGGGGTGAGACCCAGTACTTC
TRBJ1-2	few	TRBV2	TRBD1	CASRIPDRGNYGYTF	TGTGCCAGCAGGATTCCGGACAGGGGCAACTATGGCTACACCTTC
TRBJ2-5	-	TRBV28	TRBD1	CASSSRTGGDETQYF	TGTGCCAGCAGTTCTCGGACAGGGGGGGACGAGACCCAGTACTTC
TRBJ2-7	-	TRBV28	TRBD2	CASSPASGYYEQYF	TGTGCCAGCAGCCCGGCTAGCGGTTACTACGAGCAGTACTTC
TRBJ2-7	-	TRBV6-5	TRBD1	CASSWGQGFYEQYF	TGTGCCAGCAGTTGGGGACAGGGGTTCTACGAGCAGTACTTC
TRBJ1-2	-	TRBV5-1	-	CASSRDTNYGYTF	TGCGCCAGCAGCAGGGACACTAACTATGGCTACACCTTC
TRBJ2-1	-	TRBV5-1	-	CASSLSSYNEQFF	TGCGCCAGCTCCTTGAGCTCCTACAATGAGCAGTTCTTC
TRBJ1-5	-	TRBV28	-	CASSLGVQPQHF	TGTGCCAGCAGTCTAGGGGTTCAGCCCCAGCATTTT
TRBJ1-5	-	TRBV2	-	CASSLNQPQHF	TGTGCCAGTAGTCTCAATCAGCCCCAGCATTTT
TRBJ2-1	once	TRBV14	TRBD2	CASSQDLAGDIRQPYNEQFF	TGTGCCAGCAGCCAAGACCTAGCGGGAGATATCCGCCAACCCTACAATGAGCAGTTCTTC
TRBJ2-1	-	TRBV5-6	-	CASSQVTKQDEQFF	TGTGCCAGCAGCCAGGTTACAAAGCAGGATGAGCAGTTCTTC
TRBJ1-4	-	TRBV7-8	-	CASRSSRTDYEKLFF	TGTGCCAGCAGATCTAGTAGAACTGACTATGAAAAACTGTTTTTT
TRBJ2-1	once	TRBV5-1	TRBD2	CASSELGTRENEQFF	TGCGCCAGCAGCGAGCTCGGGACTAGGGAAAATGAGCAGTTCTTC
TRBJ1-3	-	TRBV5-1	-	CASSLGGADGNTIYF	TGCGCCAGCAGCTTGGGTGGGGCCGATGGAAACACCATATATTTT
TRBJ1-5	-	TRBV29-1	-	CSVPDRCNQPQHF	TGCAGCGTTCCGGACAGATGCAATCAGCCCCAGCATTTT
TRBJ2-1	-	TRBV9	TRBD2	CASSTYGTSSYNEQFF	TGTGCCAGCAGCACGTACGGGACTAGCTCCTACAATGAGCAGTTCTTC
TRBJ2-7	-	TRBV6-4	TRBD1	CASSTGTGTYEQYF	TGTGCCAGCAGTACCGGGACAGGCACCTACGAGCAGTACTTC
TRBJ1-4	-	TRBV15	TRBD1	CATSRDRGSNEKLFF	TGTGCCACCAGCAGGGACAGGGGATCTAATGAAAAACTGTTTTTT
TRBJ2-1	-	TRBV10-2	TRBD2	CASSEGLAGGNEQFF	TGCGCCAGCAGTGAGGGGCTAGCGGGAGGGAATGAGCAGTTCTTC
TRBJ1-5	-	TRBV30	TRBD1	CASTGTGIYNQPQHF	TGTGCCTCAACCGGGACAGGGATATATAATCAGCCCCAGCATTTT
TRBJ2-6	-	TRBV6-1	-	CASISRGANVLTF	TGTGCCAGCATCTCCCGGGGGGCCAACGTCCTGACTTTC
TRBJ2-5	-	TRBV29-1	TRBD1	CSVDRTGDETQYF	TGCAGCGTTGATAGGACAGGGGACGAGACCCAGTACTTC
TRBJ2-7	-	TRBV5-5	-	CASSLVGTSSYEQYF	TGTGCCAGCAGCTTGGTAGGGACAAGTTCTTACGAGCAGTACTTC
TRBJ2-5	-	TRBV11-2	TRBD2	CASSPGLERLQTQYF	TGTGCCAGCAGCCCCGGACTAGAAAGGCTTCAGACCCAGTACTTC
TRBJ2-7	-	TRBV5-1	-	CASSLRQSYEQYF	TGCGCCAGCAGCTTGCGACAGTCCTACGAGCAGTACTTC
TRBJ2-1	-	TRBV9	-	CASSVDLGFSSYNEQFF	TGTGCCAGCAGCGTAGATTTGGGCTTCAGCTCCTACAATGAGCAGTTCTTC
TRBJ2-3	once	TRBV4-3	-	CASSQDIDDGREVADTQYF	TGCGCCAGCAGCCAAGATATAGATGATGGCAGGGAGGTCGCAGATACGCAGTATTTT
TRBJ1-1	-	TRBV28	-	CASTLKGLNTEAFF	TGTGCCAGCACCCTGAAGGGGCTGAACACTGAAGCTTTCTTT
TRBJ2-2	-	TRBV27	TRBD2	CASSFLGLAGGAGELFF	TGTGCCAGCAGTTTCCTAGGACTAGCGGGAGGGGCCGGGGAGCTGTTTTTT
TRBJ2-3	-	TRBV7-2	TRBD1	CASSRGQGGTDTQYF	TGTGCCAGCAGCCGGGGACAGGGAGGGACAGATACGCAGTATTTT
TRBJ2-1	-	TRBV20-1	-	CSMMRSPEQFF	TGCAGTATGATGAGATCCCCTGAGCAGTTCTTC
TRBJ1-1	-	TRBV5-1	TRBD1	CASSLGTGGGNTEAFF	TGCGCCAGCAGCTTGGGAACAGGGGGCGGGAACACTGAAGCTTTCTTT
TRBJ1-5	-	TRBV21-1	-	CASSAGPTTQPQHF	TGTGCCAGCAGCGCGGGACCGACAACCCAGCCCCAGCATTTT
TRBJ2-1	-	TRBV6-4	TRBD2	CASSGLAGDGGEQFF	TGTGCCAGCAGTGGACTAGCGGGAGACGGTGGTGAGCAGTTCTTC
TRBJ2-7	-	TRBV11-3	-	CASSLGGPSYEQYF	TGTGCCAGCAGCTTAGGCGGGCCTAGCTACGAGCAGTACTTC
TRBJ1-2	-	TRBV5-4	TRBD1	CASKLDRGSYGYTF	TGTGCCAGCAAGCTGGACAGGGGATCCTATGGCTACACCTTC
TRBJ1-5	-	TRBV13	TRBD1	CAIKPPSSLKTQGARRAQHF	TGTGCCATCAAACCTCCCAGCAGCTTGAAAACTCAGGGGGCGAGGAGAGCCCAGCATTTT
TRBJ2-7	once	TRBV4-2	TRBD1	CASSQLSGTGAYEQYF	TGTGCCAGCAGCCAACTTTCCGGGACAGGGGCCTACGAGCAGTACTTC
TRBJ2-1	-	TRBV11-2	-	CASSLELIYNEQFF	TGTGCCAGCAGCTTAGAACTTATCTACAATGAGCAGTTCTTC
TRBJ1-2	-	TRBV28	TRBD1	CASSGDRVGYGYTF	TGTGCCAGCAGTGGGGACAGGGTAGGCTATGGCTACACCTTC
TRBJ2-1	-	TRBV11-2	-	CASRRDSYNEQFF	TGTGCCAGCCGCCGAGACAGTTACAATGAGCAGTTCTTC
TRBJ1-4	-	TRBV6-6	-	CASSHTGSATNEKLFF	TGTGCCAGCAGCCATACAGGGTCCGCAACTAATGAAAAACTGTTTTTT
TRBJ2-5	-	TRBV7-2	-	CASSFSETQYF	TGTGCCAGCAGCTTTTCGGAGACCCAGTACTTC
TRBJ1-5	-	TRBV15	-	CATSRAVQPQHF	TGTGCCACCAGCAGGGCGGTTCAGCCCCAGCATTTT
TRBJ2-5	-	TRBV5-1	TRBD2	CASSLAGGPSETQYF	TGCGCCAGCAGCTTAGCGGGAGGGCCCTCAGAGACCCAGTACTTC
TRBJ2-7	-	TRBV11-3	TRBD1	CASSSTGIHEQYF	TGTGCCAGCAGCTCGACAGGGATCCACGAGCAGTACTTC
TRBJ1-2	-	TRBV2	TRBD1	CASTYRGDSYGYTF	TGTGCCAGCACTTACAGGGGAGACAGCTATGGCTACACCTTC
TRBJ2-5	-	TRBV7-8	TRBD1	CASSLGLDRIQETQYF	TGTGCCAGCAGCTTAGGACTGGACAGGATCCAAGAGACCCAGTACTTC
TRBJ2-5	-	TRBV11-3	-	CASSLSGFRETQYF	TGTGCCAGCAGCTTATCGGGGTTTAGGGAGACCCAGTACTTC
TRBJ2-7	-	TRBV6-5	TRBD2	CASSYLAGGTYEQYF	TGTGCCAGCAGTTACCTAGCGGGAGGAACCTACGAGCAGTACTTC